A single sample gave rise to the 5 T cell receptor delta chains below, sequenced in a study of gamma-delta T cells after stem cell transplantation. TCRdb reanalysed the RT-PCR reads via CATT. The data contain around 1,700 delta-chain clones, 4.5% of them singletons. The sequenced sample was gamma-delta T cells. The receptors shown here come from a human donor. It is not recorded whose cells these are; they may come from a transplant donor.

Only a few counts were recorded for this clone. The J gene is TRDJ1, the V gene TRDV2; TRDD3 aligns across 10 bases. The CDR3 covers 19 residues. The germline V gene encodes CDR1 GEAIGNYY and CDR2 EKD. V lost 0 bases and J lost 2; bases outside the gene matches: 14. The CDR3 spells CACDTVPTRGDTRTDKLIF. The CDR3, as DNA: TGTGCCTGTGACACCGTTCCTACGAGGGGGGATACGCGTACCGATAAACTCATCTTT.

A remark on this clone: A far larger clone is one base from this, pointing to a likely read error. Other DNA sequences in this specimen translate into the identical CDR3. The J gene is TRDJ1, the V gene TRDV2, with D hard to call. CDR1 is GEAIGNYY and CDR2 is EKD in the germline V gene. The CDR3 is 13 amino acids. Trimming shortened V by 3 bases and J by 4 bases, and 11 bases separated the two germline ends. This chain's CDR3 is CACDSVGGDKLIF. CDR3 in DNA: TGTGCCTGTGACTCGGTGGGAGGCGATAAACTCATCTTT.

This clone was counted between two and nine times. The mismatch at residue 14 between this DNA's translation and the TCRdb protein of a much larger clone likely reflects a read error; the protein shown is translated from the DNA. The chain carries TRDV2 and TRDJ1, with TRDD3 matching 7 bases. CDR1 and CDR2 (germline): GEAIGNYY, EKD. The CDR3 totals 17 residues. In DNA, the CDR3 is TGTGCCTGCGATAGGCTACTGGGGCACCAGAACACCGATGAACTCATCTTT. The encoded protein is CACDRLLGHQNTDELIF.

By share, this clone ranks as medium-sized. CDR3 DNA: TGTGCCTGTGACTCTTTACTGCCCCTCAAAACCACCGATAAACTCATCTTT. As protein: CACDSLLPLKTTDKLIF. The chain uses TRDV2 and TRDJ1; D is ambiguous. The CDR3 sequence is 17 residues long. The V end lost 3 bases, the J end lost 1 base, and 20 bases lay between the germline ends. The germline gives CDR1 GEAIGNYY, CDR2 EKD.

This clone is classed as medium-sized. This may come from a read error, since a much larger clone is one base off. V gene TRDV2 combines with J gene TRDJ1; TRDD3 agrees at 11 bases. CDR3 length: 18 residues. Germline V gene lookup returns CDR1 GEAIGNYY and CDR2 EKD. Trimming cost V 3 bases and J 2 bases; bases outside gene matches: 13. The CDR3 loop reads CACDSVLGDKGKTDKLIF. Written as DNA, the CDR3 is TGTGCCTGTGACTCCGTACTGGGGGATAAAGGGAAAACCGATAAACTCATCTTT.